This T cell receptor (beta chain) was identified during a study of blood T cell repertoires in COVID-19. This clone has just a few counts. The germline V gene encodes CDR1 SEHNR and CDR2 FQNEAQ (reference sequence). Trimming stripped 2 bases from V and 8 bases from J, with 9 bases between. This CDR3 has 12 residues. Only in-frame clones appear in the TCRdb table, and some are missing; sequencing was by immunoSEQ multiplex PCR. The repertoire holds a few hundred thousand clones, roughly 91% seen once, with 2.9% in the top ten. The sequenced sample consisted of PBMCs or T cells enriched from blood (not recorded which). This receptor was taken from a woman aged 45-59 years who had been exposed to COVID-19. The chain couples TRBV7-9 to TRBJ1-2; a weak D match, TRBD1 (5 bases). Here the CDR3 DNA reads TGTGCCAGCAGCTTATGGGGGAGGGGCTACACCTTC. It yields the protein CASSLWGRGYTF.